This T cell receptor beta chain was found in a study of blood T cell repertoires in COVID-19. V was cut by 4 bases and J by 5 bases, with 15 bases left in between. CDR3 length: 14 residues. Germline V gene data show CDR1 as MNHEY and CDR2 as SMNVEV (reference sequence). Original data processing: Amplification with reference gene primers provided the estimates of nucleated cell counts. The assay was immunoSEQ multiplex PCR, and TCRdb's table has in-frame clones only and misses some. Clone size and V and J calls were adopted from that table, with D and trimming inferred from the DNA. The sample shows roughly 220,000 clones, around 90% of them seen only once.

The sequence came from a woman aged 45-65 years with acute COVID-19. The chain recombines TRBV27 with TRBJ2-7; TRBD1 is a possible D gene (5 bases). Sequenced input: PBMCs or T cells enriched from blood (not recorded which). CDR3 amino acids: CASSYPGPGNEQYF. The CDR3 region has the DNA TGTGCCAGCAGTTACCCAGGGCCTGGGAACGAGCAGTACTTC.